Each of the 2 T cell receptor beta chains below was sequenced from the same sample in a study of blood T cell repertoires in COVID-19. Method: immunoSEQ multiplex PCR; TCRdb's copy keeps in-frame clones and lacks some. Of about 85,000 clones in the sample, roughly 82% were seen once. The sequenced material came from peripheral blood. The receptors stem from a woman older than 75 with acute or convalescent COVID-19.

The rearrangement joins TRBV13 to TRBJ2-7; D may be TRBD1 (6 bases). The CDR3 has 15 amino acids. The V end lost 1 base, the J end lost 1 base, and 11 bases lay between the germline ends. Germline V gene lookup returns CDR1 PRHDT and CDR2 FYEKMQ (reference sequence). The CDR3 DNA reads TGTGCCAGCAGCTTAGACCAACAGGGTTCCTACGAGCAGTACTTC. Translated: CASSLDQQGSYEQYF. Looking up the rest from reference TRBV13 and TRBJ2-7 gives the full variable domain: AAGVIQSPRHLIKEKRETATLKCYPIPRHDTVYWYQQGPGQDPQFLISFYEKMQSDKGSIPDRFSAQQFSDYHSELNMSSLELGDSALYFCASSLDQQGSYEQYFGPGTRLTVT.

V gene TRBV25-1 combines with J gene TRBJ1-4; a possible D gene is TRBD1 (6 bases). CDR1 is MGHDK, CDR2 SYGVNS, per germline. The CDR3 covers 15 residues. Trimming stripped 6 bases from V and 10 bases from J, with 21 bases between. CDR3: CASSLGATGGGKLFF. CDR3 coding DNA: TGTGCCAGCAGCTTGGGGGCAACAGGTGGGGGAAAACTGTTTTTT.